These 23 T cell receptor beta chains came from one sample sequenced in a study of OX40 agonist ivuxolimab in advanced cancers. Libraries were made using the immunoSEQ multiplex PCR assay. Entries here come from immuneACCESS through TCRdb and include only in-frame sequences with V and J called. Some clones fail to appear in such tables; in the studies checked, an unresolved V gene covers under half of the shortfall, and the cause of the remainder is unknown. The sample table lists under 90,000 clones, roughly 90% of them with a count of one. About 2.3% of the sample lies in the top ten. The sequences come from CD4+ or CD8+ T cells sorted from blood, collected in a trial of the OX40 agonist ivuxolimab. The receptors originated from an adult with an advanced solid tumor such as melanoma, head and neck, liver or kidney cancer.

J is TRBJ2-7 and V is TRBV7-9; 8 positions agree with TRBD1. Unmatched junction bases numbered 10, after V lost 7 bases and J lost 2 bases. CDR3 length equals 15 residues. CDR1 SEHNR and CDR2 FQNEAQ come from the germline V gene (reference sequence). DNA for the CDR3: TGTGCCAGCACCCCCCCCGACAGGGGTCCCTACGAGCAGTACTTC. This gives the protein CASTPPDRGPYEQYF.

The chain combines TRBV18 with TRBJ2-7; possibly TRBD1 for D (7 bases). Germline V gene data show CDR1 as KGHSH and CDR2 as LQKENI. The CDR3 consists of 14 residues. Trimming took 4 bases from V and 0 from J, leaving 10 bases between them. CDR3 in DNA: TGTGCCAGCTCACAGGAGGGGGCCTCCTACGAGCAGTACTTC. This codes for CASSQEGASYEQYF.

The chain links TRBV7-2 to TRBJ1-2; TRBD1 aligns across 7 bases. This CDR3 has 16 residues. V gave up 0 bases and J gave up 5 bases; unmatched junction bases: 9. Looked up from germline, CDR1 is SGHTA and CDR2 is FQGNSA. The CDR3 bases are TGTGCCAGCAGCTTAGCCCCACAGGGGACCGGATATGGCTACACCTTC. Its translation is CASSLAPQGTGYGYTF.

This chain joins TRBV29-1 and TRBJ2-3; D possibly corresponds to TRBD2 (5 bases). Trimming left V 4 bases short and J 0 bases short, with 11 bases between. Germline values: CDR1 SQVTM, CDR2 ANQGSEA. This CDR3 spans 14 amino acids. The CDR3 is CSVAQGSSTDTQYF. CDR3 nucleotides: TGCAGCGTTGCTCAAGGGAGTAGCACAGATACGCAGTATTTT.

This chain joins TRBV14 and TRBJ2-1; D uncertain. The V and J ends lost 0 bases and 4 bases respectively, with 7 bases between them. CDR1 and CDR2 from the germline V gene are SGHDN and FVKESK. The CDR3 is made up of 14 amino acids. In nucleotides, the CDR3 is TGTGCCAGCAGCCAAGATTCGTGGTACAATGAGCAGTTCTTC. Translated, it gives CASSQDSWYNEQFF. The complete variable domain, with remaining parts taken from reference TRBV14 and TRBJ2-1, reads EAGVTQFPSHSVIEKGQTVTLRCDPISGHDNLYWYRRVMGKEIKFLLHFVKESKQDESGMPNNRFLAERTGGTYSTLKVQPAELEDSGVYFCASSQDSWYNEQFFGPGTRLTVL.

The chain recombines TRBV9 with TRBJ2-7; tentatively, D is TRBD2 (5 bases). Trimming took off 3 bases at V and 6 bases at J, with 16 bases between the two ends. From germline, CDR1 is SGDLS and CDR2 YYNGEE. This CDR3 region has 14 residues. In nucleotides, the CDR3 is TGTGCCAGCAGCGCCTCCCGGCTAGCCGCCGAGCAGTACTTC. This gives the protein CASSASRLAAEQYF.

On this clone: The same CDR3 also results from other DNA sequences found in this sample. V gene TRBV11-2 combines with J gene TRBJ1-1; D gene unclear. Trimming took 7 bases from V and 1 from J, leaving 16 bases between them. Looked up from germline, CDR1 is SGHAT and CDR2 is FQNNGV. The CDR3 loop spans 15 amino acids. In DNA form, the CDR3 reads TGTGCCAGCACCGTAGTGCACATCCCGAACACTGAAGCTTTCTTT. Translated, it gives CASTVVHIPNTEAFF.

The chain combines TRBV18 with TRBJ2-3; unclear D gene. Germline CDR1 and CDR2: KGHSH and LQKENI. The CDR3 is made up of 12 amino acids. The V end lost 4 bases, the J end lost 6 bases, and 8 bases lay between the germline ends. Written as DNA, the CDR3 is TGTGCCAGCTCACAAAGCAGGGATACGCAGTATTTT. It specifies CASSQSRDTQYF. Looking up the rest from reference TRBV18 and TRBJ2-3 gives the full variable domain: NAGVMQNPRHLVRRRGQEARLRCSPMKGHSHVYWYRQLPEEGLKFMVYLQKENIIDESGMPKERFSAEFPKEGPSILRIQQVVRGDSAAYFCASSQSRDTQYFGPGTRLTVL.

The rearrangement links TRBV10-3 to TRBJ2-7; the match to TRBD1 covers 9 bases. Per the germline V gene, CDR1 is ENHRY and CDR2 is SYGVKD. This CDR3 spans 14 amino acids. J gave up 1 base and V 7 bases, and 5 bases lay outside the gene matches. This CDR3 is CAIKPTGGSYEQYF. In DNA, the CDR3 is TGTGCCATCAAACCGACAGGGGGATCCTACGAGCAGTACTTC.

The rearrangement joins TRBV6-5 to TRBJ2-2, with a possible D match to TRBD1 (5 bases). Germline lookup yields CDR1 MNHEY and CDR2 SVGAGI. This CDR3 is 14 amino acids long. V lost 7 bases and J 3 bases, leaving 12 bases between the germline ends. CDR3 protein: CASIKDTYTGELFF. The CDR3 DNA is TGTGCCAGCATTAAGGACACTTACACCGGGGAGCTGTTTTTT.

The gene calls are TRBV19 and TRBJ1-2; a possible D gene is TRBD1 (5 bases). The germline V gene encodes CDR1 LNHDA and CDR2 SQIVND (reference sequence). The V end was cut by 5 bases, the J end by 8 bases, with 24 bases between. This CDR3 is 16 amino acids long. CDR3 region: CASSALETLAGRGYTF. CDR3 nucleotide sequence: TGTGCCAGTAGTGCGCTGGAGACCCTCGCGGGGCGGGGCTACACCTTC.

The chain couples TRBV6-5 to TRBJ2-7; D unresolved. V was cut by 4 bases and J by 0 bases, with 16 bases left in between. CDR1 and CDR2 from the germline V gene are MNHEY and SVGAGI. The length of the CDR3 is 16 residues. The CDR3 here is CASSLGSQPSSYEQYF. The CDR3 coding sequence is TGTGCCAGCAGTTTAGGCAGCCAACCAAGCTCCTACGAGCAGTACTTC.

The chain is built from TRBV7-2 and TRBJ1-2; TRBD1 is a possible D gene (6 bases). Per the germline V gene, CDR1 is SGHTA and CDR2 is FQGNSA. The germline V and J ends were trimmed by 1 base and 9 bases, with 9 bases remaining between them. This CDR3 contains 12 residues. The CDR3 loop is CASSLGQGSYTF. CDR3 bases: TGTGCCAGCAGCTTAGGCCAGGGGAGCTACACCTTC. Together with reference TRBV7-2 and TRBJ1-2, the CDR3 gives the full variable domain: GAGVSQSPSNKVTEKGKDVELRCDPISGHTALYWYRQSLGQGLEFLIYFQGNSAPDKSGLPSDRFSAERTGGSVSTLTIQRTQQEDSAVYLCASSLGQGSYTFGSGTRLTVV.

The chain couples TRBV6-1 to TRBJ1-2, with a possible D match to TRBD1 (5 bases). This CDR3 is built from 17 residues. Per the germline V gene, CDR1 is MNHNS and CDR2 is SASEGT. Trimming pared 4 bases from V and 1 base from J, leaving 19 bases between. The CDR3 bases are TGTGCCAGCAGTGCCGGGACCGCCTACGCCGTTAACTATGGCTACACCTTC. Translated, it gives CASSAGTAYAVNYGYTF.

This rearrangement joins TRBV30 to TRBJ2-3; D perhaps matches TRBD2 (6 bases). This CDR3 is built from 15 residues. The V end lost 0 bases, the J end lost 3 bases, and 13 bases lay between the germline ends. The V gene's germline CDR1 is GTSNPN and CDR2 SVGIG (reference sequence). The CDR3 DNA reads as TGTGCCTGGAGTGTATACCGGGGGTCGACAGATACGCAGTATTTT. Its translation is CAWSVYRGSTDTQYF. Full variable domain (rest looked up from reference TRBV30 and TRBJ2-3): SQTIHQWPATLVQPVGSPLSLECTVEGTSNPNLYWYRQAAGRGLQLLFYSVGIGQISSEVPQNLSASRPQDRQFILSSKKLLLSDSGFYLCAWSVYRGSTDTQYFGPGTRLTVL.

The J gene is TRBJ2-7, the V gene TRBV5-1; TRBD1 aligns across 10 bases. Germline CDR1 reads SGHRS; CDR2 reads YFSETQ. Trimming at V came to 4 bases and at J to 3 bases, leaving 13 bases not matched to a gene. This CDR3 is 17 amino acids long. Here the CDR3 DNA reads TGCGCCAGCAGCCCCCTTTCTCCGGGACAGGGGTACTACGAGCAGTACTTC. Amino acids: CASSPLSPGQGYYEQYF.

The chain is built from TRBV18 and TRBJ2-1; D is perhaps TRBD2 (7 bases). V was cut by 0 bases and J by 7 bases, with 13 bases left in between. In germline, CDR1 is KGHSH, CDR2 LQKENI. There are 15 residues in the CDR3. The CDR3 is CASSPPGGAGNEQFF. Written as DNA, the CDR3 is TGTGCCAGCTCACCACCGGGGGGGGCCGGGAATGAGCAGTTCTTC.

Here the CDR3 reads CASSQRTSPSTDTQYF. CDR3 bases: TGTGCCAGCAGCCAACGGACTTCCCCTAGCACAGATACGCAGTATTTT. This sequence joins TRBV7-2 and TRBJ2-3, with D possibly matching TRBD2 (5 bases). This CDR3 contains 16 residues. Germline assignment: CDR1 SGHTA and CDR2 FQGNSA. V lost 5 bases, J lost 0 bases, and 15 bases lay in between.

This clone appeared a single time. This chain uses TRBV18 with TRBJ2-7, with TRBD2 as a possible D gene (6 bases). The germline V gene encodes CDR1 KGHSH and CDR2 LQKENI. V was cut by 0 bases and J by 3 bases, with 12 bases left in between. CDR3 length: 15 amino acids. Here the CDR3 DNA reads TGTGCCAGCTCACCACCGGGACGGGGGAACTACGAGCAGTACTTC. This gives the protein CASSPPGRGNYEQYF. Full variable domain (outside the CDR3, taken from reference TRBV18 and TRBJ2-7): NAGVMQNPRHLVRRRGQEARLRCSPMKGHSHVYWYRQLPEEGLKFMVYLQKENIIDESGMPKERFSAEFPKEGPSILRIQQVVRGDSAAYFCASSPPGRGNYEQYFGPGTRLTVT.

The chain recombines TRBV29-1 with TRBJ2-7; TRBD2 matches 11 bases. Losses at the gene ends were 6 bases for V and 3 bases for J; bases not matched to a gene: 7. CDR3 size: 14 residues. CDR1 and CDR2 from the germline V gene are SQVTM and ANQGSEA. The CDR3 protein is CSVNQGTSGYEQYF. The CDR3 region has the DNA TGCAGCGTCAACCAGGGGACTAGCGGCTACGAGCAGTACTTC.

This clone has a single count. The chain combines TRBV10-2 with TRBJ2-5; 9 positions match TRBD2. Germline-derived CDR1 and CDR2 are WSHSY and SAAADI. There are 14 residues in the CDR3. Trimming cost V 11 bases and J 5 bases; bases outside gene matches: 12. Written as DNA, the CDR3 is TGCGCCGGGGGGGCTAGCGGGGCCTCGGAGACCCAGTACTTC. Protein product: CAGGASGASETQYF.

This sequence joins TRBV27 and TRBJ2-5; D is undetermined. This CDR3 comprises 14 residues. Germline CDR1 is MNHEY and CDR2 is SMNVEV (reference sequence). The germline V and J ends were trimmed by 4 bases and 4 bases, with 13 bases remaining between them. The CDR3 is CASSSRRVGETQYF. CDR3 nucleotides: TGTGCCAGCAGTTCGAGACGGGTAGGAGAGACCCAGTACTTC.

The V call is TRBV5-1, the J call TRBJ1-1, with D possibly being TRBD1 (5 bases). The V end was cut by 1 base, the J end by 5 bases, with 12 bases between. Per the germline V gene, CDR1 is SGHRS and CDR2 is YFSETQ. CDR3 length equals 14 residues. The CDR3 DNA follows: TGCGCCAGCAGCTTGTGGCAGGGTGGGACTGAAGCTTTCTTT. Amino acid sequence: CASSLWQGGTEAFF.